Below, 26 T cell receptor beta chains from the same sample are listed, as sequenced in a study of Graves' ophthalmopathy and Graves' hyperthyroidism (dated by TCRdb to 2016 to 2018). For sequencing, an Illumina HiSeq 2000 was employed. For repertoire sequencing, the TCR beta CDR3 regions were amplified from RNA transcripts. The first round of RT-PCR was done with HTBI primers and the Qiagen OneStep RT-PCR kit, and was followed by a second round of multiplex PCR, then size selection and purification. In TCRdb, the public reads were trimmed at Q25 with fastp and aligned with MiXCR, with productive beta chains retained. Identical CDR3 protein sequences are pooled into one entry, listed with their most common genes and DNA. This sample gives about 620,000 distinct CDR3 sequences in total; 22% of them show up just once. The top ten hold around 6.9% of the sample. Sequenced: peripheral blood. The receptors come from a woman aged 18-30 years with stable Graves' hyperthyroidism. Some clones in this sample may be carry-over from other donors' samples. Donor details come from another sample of the same person, matched by shared clones.

This clonotype was observed many times. The genes are TRBV11-2 and TRBJ1-2; unclear D gene. V was clipped by 0 bases and J by 0 bases, with 11 bases between them. The germline CDR1 and CDR2 sequences are SGHAT and FQNNGV. The CDR3 is 16 amino acids. The CDR3 DNA follows: TGTGCCAGCAGCTTAGAGGCTACCGTAGCTAACTATGGCTACACCTTC. This gives the protein CASSLEATVANYGYTF.

The rearrangement joins TRBV20-1 to TRBJ1-1, with 8 bases that match TRBD1. The CDR3 runs to 15 residues. Germline CDR1 is DFQATT and CDR2 is SNEGSKA (reference sequence). V lost 6 bases to trimming and J lost 3 bases; unmatched junction nucleotides: 12. CDR3 region: CSAPHPNRGDTEAFF. CDR3 in DNA: TGCAGTGCCCCACACCCAAACAGGGGGGACACTGAAGCTTTCTTT.

This clonotype was found a few times. J is TRBJ2-2 and V is TRBV12-3 or TRBV12-4; 7 bases are a match to TRBD2. The V gene end was trimmed by 3 bases and the J gene end by 7 bases; junction bases not matched to a gene: 8. CDR3 length: 15 residues. The CDR3, as DNA: TGTGCCAGCAGTTTGGGCGGGGGAAGTAGCGGGGAGCTGTTTTTT. Encoded protein: CASSLGGGSSGELFF.

Only a few counts were recorded for this clonotype. This chain joins TRBV20-1 and TRBJ2-7; weak D call: TRBD1 (5 bases). Germline assignment: CDR1 DFQATT and CDR2 SNEGSKA (reference sequence). This CDR3 is 13 amino acids long. V was trimmed by 2 bases and J by 9 bases, leaving 17 bases between them. The CDR3 nucleotides are TGCAGTGCTAGACAGGGTCAGACCACGGGGCAGTACTTC. Protein product: CSARQGQTTGQYF.

This clonotype was seen repeatedly, ten times or more. This chain links TRBV7-2 with TRBJ1-1, with 7 bases identical to TRBD1. The CDR3 consists of 14 residues. The germline gives CDR1 SGHTA, CDR2 FQGNSA. J lost 3 bases, V lost 5 bases, and 6 bases had no gene match. The CDR3 nucleotides are TGTGCCAGCAGCATAGACAGGGAATACACTGAAGCTTTCTTT. Its translation is CASSIDREYTEAFF.

The chain couples TRBV7-9 to TRBJ1-1; D gene ambiguous. With 3 bases removed from V and 7 bases from J, the gap between germline ends came to 15 bases. The CDR3 sequence is 14 residues long. In germline, CDR1 is SEHNR, CDR2 FQNEAQ (reference sequence). The CDR3 reads CASSFVSPAIEAFF. CDR3 bases: TGTGCCAGCAGCTTTGTCAGCCCGGCGATTGAAGCTTTCTTT.

This clonotype was seen many times. V usage is TRBV12-3 or TRBV12-4 and J usage is TRBJ1-1; the D gene is possibly TRBD1 (6 bases). Trimming removed 7 bases from V and 5 bases from J, with 14 bases in between. The CDR3 length is 13 residues. CDR3 bases: TGTGCCAGCACCCCTTACAGGGCTACTGAAGCTTTCTTT. Translating gives CASTPYRATEAFF.

This chain joins TRBV27 and TRBJ2-1, with D possibly matching TRBD2 (6 bases). CDR1 is MNHEY, CDR2 SMNVEV, per germline (reference sequence). V was clipped by 6 bases and J by 4 bases, with 10 bases between them. This CDR3 has 13 residues. CDR3 nucleotide sequence: TGTGCCAGCAGCACCGGGGGATACAATGAGCAGTTCTTC. Encoded protein: CASSTGGYNEQFF.

The chain uses TRBV12-3 or TRBV12-4 and TRBJ2-7, with 9 bases lining up with TRBD2. This CDR3 has 13 amino acids. The junction had 3 bases not matched to a gene; V was cut back by 6 bases and J by 3 bases. The CDR3 loop reads CASRVAGVYEQYF. The CDR3 DNA reads as TGTGCCAGCAGGGTAGCGGGGGTCTACGAGCAGTACTTC.

The chain joins TRBV20-1 to TRBJ2-7; either TRBD1 or TRBD2 may fit D (5 bases each). The germline V gene encodes CDR1 DFQATT and CDR2 SNEGSKA (reference sequence). The V and J ends lost 1 base and 0 bases respectively, with 7 bases between them. CDR3 length: 13 amino acids. The CDR3 loop is CSARGGSSYEQYF. The CDR3 nucleotides read TGCAGTGCTAGAGGGGGGAGCTCCTACGAGCAGTACTTC.

This clonotype appeared many times. The rearrangement joins TRBV9 to TRBJ2-5; D is possibly TRBD1 (6 bases). There are 14 residues in the CDR3. Trimming pared 2 bases from V and 5 bases from J, leaving 13 bases between. In germline, CDR1 is SGDLS, CDR2 YYNGEE. CDR3 protein: CASSVSGVTETQYF. Written as DNA, the CDR3 is TGTGCCAGCAGCGTCTCAGGGGTAACCGAGACCCAGTACTTC.

The table lists this clonotype with many counts. This chain uses TRBV7-9 with TRBJ2-7, with TRBD1 as a possible D gene (6 bases). Trimming pared 2 bases from V and 3 bases from J, leaving 11 bases between. Germline loops: CDR1 SEHNR, CDR2 FQNEAQ (reference sequence). This CDR3 comprises 14 residues. Here the CDR3 reads CASSLSVRGYEQYF. In DNA form, the CDR3 reads TGTGCCAGCAGCTTAAGTGTCAGGGGCTACGAGCAGTACTTC.

V and J are TRBV27 and TRBJ2-7, with 13 bases lining up with TRBD2. The V and J ends lost 4 bases and 0 bases, in that order; junction bases with no gene match: 9. The CDR3 runs 18 residues. The germline gives CDR1 MNHEY, CDR2 SMNVEV (reference sequence). The CDR3 is CASSSGLAGAFYSYEQYF. CDR3 nucleotide sequence: TGTGCCAGCAGTTCCGGACTAGCGGGGGCTTTTTACTCCTACGAGCAGTACTTC.

This chain connects TRBV28 to TRBJ2-5; 10 bases align to TRBD2. Germline V gives CDR1 MDHEN, CDR2 SYDVKM. The CDR3 extends over 16 amino acids. J was trimmed by 5 bases and V by 3 bases; bases with no gene match: 9. Here the CDR3 DNA reads TGTGCCAGCAGTTTGGGAGCGGGGGGGCCGTCTGAGACCCAGTACTTC. Amino acid sequence: CASSLGAGGPSETQYF.

The sample holds many counts of this clonotype. DNA of the CDR3: TGTGCCACCCAGACAGCGCCCAATCAGCCCCAGCATTTT. Translation: CATQTAPNQPQHF. This rearrangement joins TRBV24-1 to TRBJ1-5; TRBD1 might be the D (5 bases). Germline V CDR1 and CDR2: KGHDR, SFDVKD. V lost 9 bases and J lost 3, with 11 bases in between. The CDR3 has 13 amino acids.

The V gene is TRBV7-2, the J gene TRBJ2-1; TRBD2 matches 12 bases. The CDR3 is 15 residues long. V gave up 4 bases and J gave up 7 bases; unmatched junction bases: 5. Germline loops: CDR1 SGHTA, CDR2 FQGNSA. The CDR3 sequence is CASSSLAGGPNEQFF. The CDR3 DNA reads as TGTGCCAGCAGCTCCCTAGCGGGAGGGCCGAATGAGCAGTTCTTC.

In its sample, this clonotype was seen many times. The chain recombines TRBV2 with TRBJ2-5; 8 bases are a match to TRBD2. In germline, CDR1 is SNHLY, CDR2 FYNNEI. This CDR3 comprises 14 residues. V shed 5 bases and J 4 bases; nucleotides not matched to a gene: 6. CDR3 residues: CASSREGSTETQYF. The DNA of the CDR3 is TGTGCCAGCAGTCGGGAGGGATCTACAGAGACCCAGTACTTC.

The CDR3 protein is CAWMRAVQETQYF. For the CDR3, the DNA is TGTGCCTGGATGAGGGCGGTCCAAGAGACCCAGTACTTC. The chain combines TRBV30 with TRBJ2-5; a possible D gene is TRBD2 (5 bases). The V end was cut by 4 bases, the J end by 1 base, with 10 bases between. This CDR3 has 13 residues. The germline V gene encodes CDR1 GTSNPN and CDR2 SVGIG (reference sequence).

This clonotype was seen only a few times. The gene calls are TRBV12-3 or TRBV12-4 and TRBJ1-1, with 9 bases that match TRBD1. V shed 7 bases, J shed 4 bases, and the junction held 7 bases outside the gene matches. The CDR3 extends over 14 amino acids. The CDR3 coding sequence is TGTGCCAGCACTCCGACAGGGGGAGGCACTGAAGCTTTCTTT. This codes for CASTPTGGGTEAFF.

The sample holds many counts of this clonotype. This rearrangement joins TRBV28 to TRBJ1-2; weak D call: TRBD1 (5 bases). Trimming removed 11 bases from V and 5 bases from J, with 12 bases in between. The CDR3 spans 11 residues. Germline values: CDR1 MDHEN, CDR2 SYDVKM. The CDR3 DNA is TGTGCCGCATTCCAGGGTTATGGCTACACCTTC. The encoded protein is CAAFQGYGYTF.

The V and J genes are TRBV6-5 and TRBJ2-7; TRBD2 matches at 11 bases. V shed 2 bases and J 4 bases; nucleotides not matched to a gene: 4. Per the germline V gene, CDR1 is MNHEY and CDR2 is SVGAGI. This CDR3 comprises 15 residues. The CDR3 spells CASSYTSGRTYEQYF. The CDR3 DNA follows: TGTGCCAGCAGTTACACTAGCGGGAGAACGTACGAGCAGTACTTC.

This clonotype was recorded at least ten times. The chain combines TRBV2 with TRBJ2-2; maybe TRBD2 (6 bases). V was cut by 2 bases and J by 9 bases, with 13 bases left in between. Germline V CDR1 and CDR2: SNHLY, FYNNEI. This CDR3 is 14 amino acids long. The CDR3 region is CASSESSETRELFF. In DNA, the CDR3 is TGTGCCAGCAGTGAATCTAGCGAGACGAGGGAGCTGTTTTTT.

The chain combines TRBV5-1 with TRBJ2-7; 8 bases are shared with TRBD1. With V trimmed by 3 bases and J by 7 bases, 12 bases remained unmatched. CDR1 SGHRS and CDR2 YFSETQ come from the germline V gene. This CDR3 comprises 15 residues. In DNA form, the CDR3 reads TGCGCCAGCAGCTCCTCACAGGGGGTAGACAGGGAGCAGTACTTC. Its protein is CASSSSQGVDREQYF.

There are many counts of this clonotype. The chain couples TRBV5-1 to TRBJ2-5; D is unclear. This CDR3 region has 14 residues. Per germline, CDR1 SGHRS and CDR2 YFSETQ. V was trimmed by 0 bases and J by 5 bases, leaving 11 bases between them. CDR3 loop: CASSLDSLGETQYF. DNA for the CDR3: TGCGCCAGCAGCTTGGACTCGTTAGGGGAGACCCAGTACTTC. Supplemented by reference TRBV5-1 and TRBJ2-5, the full variable domain reads KAGVTQTPRYLIKTRGQQVTLSCSPISGHRSVSWYQQTPGQGLQFLFEYFSETQRNKGNFPGRFSGRQFSNSRSEMNVSTLELGDSALYLCASSLDSLGETQYFGPGTRLLVL.

This clonotype has at least ten counts. J is TRBJ1-1 and V is TRBV12-5; possible D gene TRBD1, 5 bases. The V and J ends lost 7 bases and 8 bases respectively, with 20 bases between them. The CDR3 sequence is 14 residues long. Germline V lookup: CDR1 LGHNT, CDR2 FRNRAP. Here the CDR3 DNA reads TGTGCTAGTGCCCCACCGGACAATTATCTCGAAGCTTTCTTT. It encodes CASAPPDNYLEAFF.

Ten or more counts support this clonotype. This rearrangement joins TRBV12-5 to TRBJ2-7, with D unclear. Germline loops: CDR1 LGHNT, CDR2 FRNRAP. V was shortened by 6 bases and J by 4 bases, with 13 bases between the two germline ends. The CDR3 runs to 13 residues. As DNA, the CDR3 is TGTGCTAGTGGCCTTCATCTTGGGTACGAGCAGTACTTC. Translating it yields CASGLHLGYEQYF.